The 21 T cell receptor beta chains below were found in one sample sequenced in a study of T cells after yellow fever vaccination. TCRdb processed the 5' RACE reads anew with MiXCR; each CDR3 protein has one entry. The repertoire holds some 500,000 distinct CDR3 sequences, approximately 13% seen once, with roughly 13% in the top ten. The specimen was PBMCs, collected on the day of the yellow fever booster vaccination. Receptor source: a man younger than 45 who received the YFV17D yellow fever vaccine.

CDR3 nucleotide sequence: TGCAGCGCCGGTAGATCTCCTAATGAGCAGTTCTTC. The encoded protein is CSAGRSPNEQFF. The gene calls are TRBV20-1 and TRBJ2-1, with unresolved D. The CDR3 extends over 12 amino acids. CDR1 is DFQATT and CDR2 is SNEGSKA in the germline V gene (reference sequence).

In this sample, this clonotype turned up once. The chain couples TRBV4-2 to TRBJ2-3; a possible D gene is TRBD2 (5 bases). Per germline, CDR1 LGHNA and CDR2 YNFKEQ. Trimming stripped 1 base from V and 4 bases from J, with 15 bases between. The CDR3 contains 16 residues. The CDR3 bases are TGTGCCAGCAGCCAAGTCGGGATAGCCTCCCCAGATACGCAGTATTTT. Translated: CASSQVGIASPDTQYF.

Ten or more counts support this clonotype. V and J are TRBV5-1 and TRBJ2-5, with 9 bases lining up with TRBD1. Germline loops: CDR1 SGHRS, CDR2 YFSETQ. This CDR3 has 19 amino acids. V lost 4 bases and J lost 1; bases outside the gene matches: 17. The CDR3 DNA is TGCGCCAGCAGCGCGTCTTCACCGGGACAGGGAAAGCCCCAAGAGACCCAGTACTTC. Protein: CASSASSPGQGKPQETQYF.

The J gene is TRBJ2-1, the V gene TRBV5-1; D is undetermined. Germline CDR1 is SGHRS and CDR2 is YFSETQ. V was clipped by 1 base and J by 0 bases, with 11 bases between them. The length of the CDR3 is 16 residues. The CDR3 region has the DNA TGCGCCAGCAGCTTGCATAGCCTGAGCTCCTACAATGAGCAGTTCTTC. Translating gives CASSLHSLSSYNEQFF.

This clonotype was found a few times. The gene calls are TRBV25-1 and TRBJ2-6; D may be TRBD2 (6 bases). Trimming left V 7 bases short and J 0 bases short, with 13 bases between. Per germline, CDR1 MGHDK and CDR2 SYGVNS. There are 16 residues in the CDR3. CDR3 bases: TGTGCCAGCAAAGCTAGCGCAAACTCTGGGGCCAACGTCCTGACTTTC. Protein: CASKASANSGANVLTF.

The chain carries TRBV15 and TRBJ2-3; maybe TRBD2 (5 bases). V gave up 0 bases and J gave up 3 bases, with 10 bases separating them. The germline V gene encodes CDR1 LNHNV and CDR2 YYDKDF (reference sequence). CDR3 length: 15 amino acids. CDR3 residues: CATSREPLATDTQYF. As DNA, the CDR3 is TGTGCCACCAGCAGAGAGCCGCTAGCAACAGATACGCAGTATTTT. The full variable domain, completed using reference TRBV15 and TRBJ2-3, is DAMVIQNPRYQVTQFGKPVTLSCSQTLNHNVMYWYQQKSSQAPKLLFHYYDKDFNNEADTPDNFQSRRPNTSFCFLDIRSPGLGDTAMYLCATSREPLATDTQYFGPGTRLTVL.

The chain couples TRBV5-6 to TRBJ2-3; TRBD1 agrees at 8 bases. The CDR3 is 15 residues long. The germline V gene encodes CDR1 SGHDT and CDR2 YYEEEE. With V trimmed by 4 bases and J by 3 bases, 7 bases remained unmatched. The CDR3 reads CASSQYRGVTDTQYF. Here the CDR3 DNA reads TGTGCCAGCAGCCAATACAGGGGGGTTACAGATACGCAGTATTTT.

The chain carries TRBV27 and TRBJ1-1; D not certain. The CDR3 runs 14 residues. Germline CDR1 reads MNHEY; CDR2 reads SMNVEV (reference sequence). The V and J ends lost 2 bases and 5 bases respectively, with 12 bases between them. The CDR3 spells CASSLGGVRTEAFF. CDR3 in DNA: TGTGCCAGCAGTTTAGGCGGTGTCCGGACTGAAGCTTTCTTT.

Only a few counts were recorded for this clonotype. This rearrangement joins TRBV5-1 to TRBJ2-1; D not resolved. V lost 0 bases and J lost 2, with 12 bases in between. CDR1 is SGHRS and CDR2 is YFSETQ in the germline V gene. This CDR3 is 16 amino acids long. This CDR3 is CASSLAFDSPYNEQFF. As DNA, the CDR3 is TGCGCCAGCAGCTTGGCCTTTGATAGCCCCTACAATGAGCAGTTCTTC.

This clonotype has a count of ten or more. The V gene is TRBV20-1, the J gene TRBJ2-7; a possible D gene is TRBD2 (7 bases). CDR1 DFQATT and CDR2 SNEGSKA come from the germline V gene (reference sequence). The CDR3 contains 15 residues. Trimming took off 2 bases at V and 5 bases at J, with 19 bases between the two ends. CDR3 sequence: CSARPGLGTIHEQYF. CDR3 sequence (DNA): TGCAGTGCTAGACCCGGACTAGGGACAATCCACGAGCAGTACTTC.

The chain recombines TRBV20-1 with TRBJ2-1; D is undetermined. CDR1 is DFQATT and CDR2 is SNEGSKA in the germline V gene (reference sequence). Trimming took off 3 bases at V and 9 bases at J, with 9 bases between the two ends. There are 11 residues in the CDR3. This CDR3 is CSASQWSEQFF. CDR3 nucleotide sequence: TGCAGTGCTAGTCAATGGAGTGAGCAGTTCTTC.

This clonotype showed up just a few times. J is TRBJ2-3 and V is TRBV4-3; D is ambiguous. Germline V gene data show CDR1 as LGHNA and CDR2 as YSLEER. The CDR3 covers 16 residues. V was shortened by 0 bases and J by 2 bases, with 12 bases between the two germline ends. The CDR3, as DNA: TGCGCCAGCAGCCAAGAAGCATGGACCCACACAGATACGCAGTATTTT. Its translation is CASSQEAWTHTDTQYF.

V and J are TRBV29-1 and TRBJ2-5; 8 positions agree with TRBD1. Germline CDR1 is SQVTM and CDR2 is ANQGSEA. The CDR3 has 13 residues. Trimming took 4 bases from V and 3 from J; bases not matched to a gene: 4. In nucleotides, the CDR3 is TGCAGCGTTGTTCGGACAGGGAAAGAGACCCAGTACTTC. Translation: CSVVRTGKETQYF.

This clonotype has at least ten counts. This chain joins TRBV10-2 and TRBJ2-7, with D uncertain. Trimming removed 0 bases at V and 6 bases at J, with 3 bases between. The CDR3 is 11 amino acids. Germline V gene sequence: CDR1 WSHSY, CDR2 SAAADI. The CDR3 region is CASSESGEQYF. The CDR3 DNA sequence: TGCGCCAGCAGTGAGTCGGGCGAGCAGTACTTC.

The V gene is TRBV15, the J gene TRBJ2-3; TRBD2 matches 11 bases. The V segment lost 1 base and the J segment 6 bases; nucleotides outside the gene matches: 6. The CDR3 has 16 residues. The germline V gene encodes CDR1 LNHNV and CDR2 YYDKDF (reference sequence). The chain's CDR3 is CATSRGSGRATDTQYF. CDR3 DNA sequence: TGTGCCACCAGCAGAGGTAGCGGGAGGGCCACGGATACGCAGTATTTT.

The V gene is TRBV5-4, the J gene TRBJ1-4; no reliable D call. CDR1 is SGHNT, CDR2 YYREEE, per germline (reference sequence). Trimming shortened V by 4 bases and J by 10 bases, and 17 bases separated the two germline ends. The CDR3 sequence is 14 residues long. The CDR3: CASSPDGRDRKLFF. Here the CDR3 DNA reads TGTGCCAGCAGCCCCGATGGGCGGGATAGAAAACTGTTTTTT.

Written as DNA, the CDR3 is TGCAGTGCTAGGGACAGCGGGAGGGGCTACGAGCAGTACTTC. Translating gives CSARDSGRGYEQYF. The V and J genes are TRBV20-1 and TRBJ2-7; TRBD2 agrees at 10 bases. This CDR3 has 14 amino acids. Germline V gene data show CDR1 as DFQATT and CDR2 as SNEGSKA (reference sequence). With V trimmed by 3 bases and J by 3 bases, 5 bases remained unmatched.

The DNA for the CDR3 is TGCAGTGCTAGGTACACGGCGGGCGAGCAGTACTTC. This sequence encodes CSARYTAGEQYF. This chain connects TRBV20-1 to TRBJ2-7; TRBD2 is a possible D gene (5 bases). CDR1 is DFQATT, CDR2 SNEGSKA, per germline (reference sequence). CDR3 length equals 12 residues. Trimming cost V 3 bases and J 6 bases, with 12 bases left between them.

In this sample, this clonotype turned up a few times. This chain links TRBV29-1 with TRBJ2-1; TRBD2 matches at 7 bases. Germline V gene lookup returns CDR1 SQVTM and CDR2 ANQGSEA. V dropped 3 bases and J dropped 6; count of bases not matched to a gene: 5. The CDR3 runs 13 residues. The CDR3 loop reads CSVEKASGNEQFF. For the CDR3, the DNA is TGCAGCGTTGAGAAGGCTAGCGGCAATGAGCAGTTCTTC.

This chain connects TRBV7-8 to TRBJ2-1; D not resolved. CDR1 and CDR2 (germline): SGHVS, FQNEAQ. CDR3 size: 16 residues. V dropped 5 bases and J dropped 1 base, with 15 bases sitting between them. The CDR3 sequence is CASSPRSGLSYNEQFF. The CDR3 DNA sequence: TGTGCCAGCAGCCCCCGTTCGGGTCTGTCCTACAATGAGCAGTTCTTC.

In this sample, this clonotype turned up many times. The chain carries TRBV7-8 and TRBJ2-7; D gene unclear. The CDR3 is 15 amino acids. V was shortened by 1 base and J by 0 bases, with 10 bases between the two germline ends. The germline V gene has CDR1 SGHVS and CDR2 FQNEAQ. The CDR3: CASSLEGRSSYEQYF. CDR3 nucleotides: TGTGCCAGCAGCTTAGAGGGCAGGAGCTCCTACGAGCAGTACTTC.